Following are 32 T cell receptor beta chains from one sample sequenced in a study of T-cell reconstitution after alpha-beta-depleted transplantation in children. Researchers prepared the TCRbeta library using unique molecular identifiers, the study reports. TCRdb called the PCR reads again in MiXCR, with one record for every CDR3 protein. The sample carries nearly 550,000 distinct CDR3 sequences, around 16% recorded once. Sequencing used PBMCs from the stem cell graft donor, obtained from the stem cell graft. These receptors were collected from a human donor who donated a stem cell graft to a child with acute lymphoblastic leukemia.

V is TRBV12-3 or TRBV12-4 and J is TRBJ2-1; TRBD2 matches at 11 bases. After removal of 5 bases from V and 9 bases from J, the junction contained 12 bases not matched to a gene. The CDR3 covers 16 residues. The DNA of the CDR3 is TGTGCCAGCAGTCCTTTAGCGGGAGGGCCGGAAGTTGAGCAGTTCTTC. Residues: CASSPLAGGPEVEQFF.

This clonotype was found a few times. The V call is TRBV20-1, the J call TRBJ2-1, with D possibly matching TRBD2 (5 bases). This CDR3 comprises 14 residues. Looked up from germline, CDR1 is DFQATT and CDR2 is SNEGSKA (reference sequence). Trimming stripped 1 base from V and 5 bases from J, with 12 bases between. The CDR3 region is CSARGLIKNNEQFF. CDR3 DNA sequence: TGCAGTGCTAGAGGACTAATTAAGAACAATGAGCAGTTCTTC.

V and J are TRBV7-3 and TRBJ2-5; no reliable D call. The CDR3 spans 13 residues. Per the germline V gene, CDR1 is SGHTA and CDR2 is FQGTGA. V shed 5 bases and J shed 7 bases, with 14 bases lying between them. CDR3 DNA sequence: TGTGCCAGCAGCCAAAGACCTACGGGGACCCAGTACTTC. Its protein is CASSQRPTGTQYF.

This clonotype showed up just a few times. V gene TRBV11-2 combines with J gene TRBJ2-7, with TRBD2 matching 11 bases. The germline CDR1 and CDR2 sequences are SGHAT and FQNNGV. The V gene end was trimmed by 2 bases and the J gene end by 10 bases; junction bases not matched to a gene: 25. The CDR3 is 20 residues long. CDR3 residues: CASSLSGLGGSGRAGRYQYF. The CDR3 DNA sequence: TGTGCCAGCAGCTTATCCGGGCTGGGGGGTAGCGGGAGGGCAGGACGATACCAGTACTTC.

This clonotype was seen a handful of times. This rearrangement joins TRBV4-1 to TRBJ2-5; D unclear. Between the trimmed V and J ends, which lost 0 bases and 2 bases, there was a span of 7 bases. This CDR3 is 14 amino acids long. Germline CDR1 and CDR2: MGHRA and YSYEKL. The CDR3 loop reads CASSQEARQETQYF. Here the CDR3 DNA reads TGCGCCAGCAGCCAAGAGGCAAGACAAGAGACCCAGTACTTC.

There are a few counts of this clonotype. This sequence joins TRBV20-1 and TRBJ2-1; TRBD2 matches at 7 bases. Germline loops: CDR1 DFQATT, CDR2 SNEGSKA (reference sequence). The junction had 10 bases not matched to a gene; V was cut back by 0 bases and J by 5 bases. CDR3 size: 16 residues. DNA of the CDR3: TGCAGTGCTAGAGACTGGGACTACCTCGATAACAATGAGCAGTTCTTC. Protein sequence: CSARDWDYLDNNEQFF.

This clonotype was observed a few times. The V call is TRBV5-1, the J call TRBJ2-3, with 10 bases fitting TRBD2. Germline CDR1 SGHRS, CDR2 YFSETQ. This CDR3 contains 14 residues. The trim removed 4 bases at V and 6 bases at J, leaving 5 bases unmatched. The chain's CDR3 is CASSPPGLADTQYF. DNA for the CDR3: TGCGCCAGCAGCCCGCCGGGACTAGCGGATACGCAGTATTTT.

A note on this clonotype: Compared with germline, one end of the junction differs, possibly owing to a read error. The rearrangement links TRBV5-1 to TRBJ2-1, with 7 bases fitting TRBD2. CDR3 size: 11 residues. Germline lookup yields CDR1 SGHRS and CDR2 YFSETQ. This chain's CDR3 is CASSLGLGGIF. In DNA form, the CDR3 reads TGCGCCAGCAGCTTGGGACTGGGGGGGATCTTC.

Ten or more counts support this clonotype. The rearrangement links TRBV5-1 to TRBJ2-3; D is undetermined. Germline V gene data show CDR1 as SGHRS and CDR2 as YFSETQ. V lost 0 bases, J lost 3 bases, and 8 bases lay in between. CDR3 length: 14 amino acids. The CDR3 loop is CASSLVGFTDTQYF. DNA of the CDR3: TGCGCCAGCAGCTTGGTAGGCTTTACAGATACGCAGTATTTT.

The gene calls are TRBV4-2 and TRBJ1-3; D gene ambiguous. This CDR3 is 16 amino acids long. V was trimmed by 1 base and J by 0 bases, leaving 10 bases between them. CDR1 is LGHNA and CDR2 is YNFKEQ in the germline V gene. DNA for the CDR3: TGTGCCAGCAGCCAAGCACGGACGGGCTCTGGAAACACCATATATTTT. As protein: CASSQARTGSGNTIYF.

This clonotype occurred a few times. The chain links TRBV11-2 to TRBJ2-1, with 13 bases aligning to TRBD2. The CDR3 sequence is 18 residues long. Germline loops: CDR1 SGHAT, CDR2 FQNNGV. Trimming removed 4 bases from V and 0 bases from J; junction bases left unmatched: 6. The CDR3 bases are TGTGCCAGCAGCTCAACAGGACTAGCGGGAGACTCCTACAATGAGCAGTTCTTC. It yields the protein CASSSTGLAGDSYNEQFF.

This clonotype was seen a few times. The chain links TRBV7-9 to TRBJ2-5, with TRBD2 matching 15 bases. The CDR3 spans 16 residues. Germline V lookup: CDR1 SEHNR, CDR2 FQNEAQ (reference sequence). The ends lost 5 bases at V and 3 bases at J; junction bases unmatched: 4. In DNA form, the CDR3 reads TGTGCCAGCAGCCACGGACTAGCGGGAGGGGAAGAGACCCAGTACTTC. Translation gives CASSHGLAGGEETQYF.

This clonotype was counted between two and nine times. The CDR3 DNA is TGCAGCGCCCCAGACAGGGAATCTCCAGATACGCAGTATTTT. Translating gives CSAPDRESPDTQYF. The chain combines TRBV29-1 with TRBJ2-3; 7 bases are a match to TRBD1. Unmatched junction bases numbered 11, after V lost 7 bases and J lost 4 bases. The germline V gene encodes CDR1 SQVTM and CDR2 ANQGSEA. CDR3 length equals 14 residues.

The chain's CDR3 is CAWSVSLAAYNEQFF. The DNA for the CDR3 is TGTGCCTGGAGTGTGAGCCTAGCGGCCTACAATGAGCAGTTCTTC. This chain joins TRBV30 and TRBJ2-1, with TRBD2 identical over 7 bases. The CDR3 loop spans 15 amino acids. Germline CDR1 and CDR2: GTSNPN and SVGIG (reference sequence). V dropped 0 bases and J dropped 2; count of bases not matched to a gene: 4. Filled out from reference TRBV30 and TRBJ2-1, the complete variable domain reads SQTIHQWPATLVQPVGSPLSLECTVEGTSNPNLYWYRQAAGRGLQLLFYSVGIGQISSEVPQNLSASRPQDRQFILSSKKLLLSDSGFYLCAWSVSLAAYNEQFFGPGTRLTVL.

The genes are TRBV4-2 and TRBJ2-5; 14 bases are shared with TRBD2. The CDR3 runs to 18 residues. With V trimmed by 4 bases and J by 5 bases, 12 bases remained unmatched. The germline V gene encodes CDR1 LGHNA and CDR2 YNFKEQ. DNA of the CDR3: TGTGCCAGCAGCCCTATATCCGGGACTAGCGGGAGCACCGAGACCCAGTACTTC. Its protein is CASSPISGTSGSTETQYF.

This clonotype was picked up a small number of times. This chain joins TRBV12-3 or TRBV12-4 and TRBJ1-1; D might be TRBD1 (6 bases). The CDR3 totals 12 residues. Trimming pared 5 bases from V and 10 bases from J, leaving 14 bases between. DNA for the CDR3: TGTGCCAGCAGTCCCGCCGGGACACGAGCTTTCTTT. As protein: CASSPAGTRAFF.

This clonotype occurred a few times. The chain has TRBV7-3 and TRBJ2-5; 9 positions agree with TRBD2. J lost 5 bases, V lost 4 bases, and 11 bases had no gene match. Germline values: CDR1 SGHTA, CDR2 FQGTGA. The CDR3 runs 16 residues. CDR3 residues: CASSSYSGRRGETQYF. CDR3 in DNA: TGTGCCAGCAGCTCATATAGCGGGAGAAGGGGGGAGACCCAGTACTTC.

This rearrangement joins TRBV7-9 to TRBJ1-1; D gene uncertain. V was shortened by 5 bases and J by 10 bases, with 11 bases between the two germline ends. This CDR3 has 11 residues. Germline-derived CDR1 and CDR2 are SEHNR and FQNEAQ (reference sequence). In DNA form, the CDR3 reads TGTGCCAGCAGCCCACTCGCGGGAGCTTTCTTT. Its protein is CASSPLAGAFF.

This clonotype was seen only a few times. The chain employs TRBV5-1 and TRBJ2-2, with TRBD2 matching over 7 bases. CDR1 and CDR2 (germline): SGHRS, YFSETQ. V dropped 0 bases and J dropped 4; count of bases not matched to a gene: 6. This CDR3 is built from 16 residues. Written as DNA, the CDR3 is TGCGCCAGCAGCTTGGTTGCGGGAGAGGGCACCGGGGAGCTGTTTTTT. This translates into CASSLVAGEGTGELFF.

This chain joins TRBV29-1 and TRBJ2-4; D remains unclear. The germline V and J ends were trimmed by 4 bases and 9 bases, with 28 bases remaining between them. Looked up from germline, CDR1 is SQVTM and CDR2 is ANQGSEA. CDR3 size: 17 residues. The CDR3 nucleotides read TGCAGCGTTGCGTTTGGGCTCTACGACCCGGACCGAGGCATTCAGTACTTC. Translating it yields CSVAFGLYDPDRGIQYF.

The CDR3 nucleotides are TGTGCCAGCAGCGTACGGACCTACAATGAGCAGTTCTTC. This sequence encodes CASSVRTYNEQFF. The gene calls are TRBV7-9 and TRBJ2-1, with D uncertain. The CDR3 extends over 13 amino acids. CDR1 is SEHNR, CDR2 FQNEAQ, per germline (reference sequence). V was pared by 5 bases and J by 2 bases, with 7 bases between.

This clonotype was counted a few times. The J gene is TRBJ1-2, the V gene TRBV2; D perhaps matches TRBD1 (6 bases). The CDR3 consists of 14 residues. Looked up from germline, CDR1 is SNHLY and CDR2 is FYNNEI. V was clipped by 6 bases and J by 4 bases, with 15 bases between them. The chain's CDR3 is CASRKWTEAYGYTF. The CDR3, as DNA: TGTGCCAGCAGGAAATGGACAGAAGCCTATGGCTACACCTTC.

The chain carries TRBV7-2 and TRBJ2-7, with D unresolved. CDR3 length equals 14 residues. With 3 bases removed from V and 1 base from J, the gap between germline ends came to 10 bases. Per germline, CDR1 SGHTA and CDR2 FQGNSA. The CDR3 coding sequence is TGTGCCAGCAGCTTCCGCCGACGATCCTACGAGCAGTACTTC. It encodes CASSFRRRSYEQYF.

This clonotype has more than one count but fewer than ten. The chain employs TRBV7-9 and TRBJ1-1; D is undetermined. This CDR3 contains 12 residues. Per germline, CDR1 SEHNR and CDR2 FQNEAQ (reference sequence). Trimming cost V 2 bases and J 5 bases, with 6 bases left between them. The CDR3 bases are TGTGCCAGCAGCTTATTTGAGACTGAAGCTTTCTTT. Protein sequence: CASSLFETEAFF.

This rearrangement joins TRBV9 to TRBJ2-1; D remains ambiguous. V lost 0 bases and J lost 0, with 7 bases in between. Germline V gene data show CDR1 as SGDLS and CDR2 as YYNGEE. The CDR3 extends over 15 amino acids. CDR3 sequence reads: CASSVGLSSYNEQFF. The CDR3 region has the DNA TGTGCCAGCAGCGTAGGATTAAGCTCCTACAATGAGCAGTTCTTC.

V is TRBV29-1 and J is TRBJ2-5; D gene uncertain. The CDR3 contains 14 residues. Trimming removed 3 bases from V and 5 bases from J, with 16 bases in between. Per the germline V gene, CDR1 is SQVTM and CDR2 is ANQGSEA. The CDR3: CSVDVLSIGETQYF. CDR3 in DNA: TGCAGCGTTGATGTACTTTCTATAGGGGAGACCCAGTACTTC. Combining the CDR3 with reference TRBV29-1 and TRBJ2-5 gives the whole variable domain SAVISQKPSRDICQRGTSLTIQCQVDSQVTMMFWYRQQPGQSLTLIATANQGSEATYESGFVIDKFPISRPNLTFSTLTVSNMSPEDSSIYLCSVDVLSIGETQYFGPGTRLLVL.

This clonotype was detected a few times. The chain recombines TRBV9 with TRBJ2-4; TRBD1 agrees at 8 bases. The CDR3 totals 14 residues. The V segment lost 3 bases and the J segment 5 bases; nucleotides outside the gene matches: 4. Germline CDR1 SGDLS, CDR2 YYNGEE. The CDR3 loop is CASSAPDRENIQYF. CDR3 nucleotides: TGTGCCAGCAGCGCACCGGACAGGGAAAACATTCAGTACTTC.

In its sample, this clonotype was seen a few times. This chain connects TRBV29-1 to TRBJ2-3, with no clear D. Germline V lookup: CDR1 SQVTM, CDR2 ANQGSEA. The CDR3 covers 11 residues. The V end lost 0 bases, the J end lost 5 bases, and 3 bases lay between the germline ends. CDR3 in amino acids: CSVEDLDTQYF. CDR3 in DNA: TGCAGCGTTGAAGATCTAGATACGCAGTATTTT.

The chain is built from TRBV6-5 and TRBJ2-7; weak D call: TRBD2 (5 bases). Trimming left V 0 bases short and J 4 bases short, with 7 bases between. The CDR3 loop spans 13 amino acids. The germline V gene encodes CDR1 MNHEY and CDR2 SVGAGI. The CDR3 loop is CASSYSTGYEQYF. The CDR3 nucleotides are TGTGCCAGCAGTTACTCGACGGGATACGAGCAGTACTTC.

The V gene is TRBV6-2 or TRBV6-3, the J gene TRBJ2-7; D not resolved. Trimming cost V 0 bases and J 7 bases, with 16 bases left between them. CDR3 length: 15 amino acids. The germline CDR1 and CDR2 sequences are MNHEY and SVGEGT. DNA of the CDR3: TGTGCCAGCAGTTACTCGACAAGGGCGGTTAGTGAGCAGTACTTC. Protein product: CASSYSTRAVSEQYF.

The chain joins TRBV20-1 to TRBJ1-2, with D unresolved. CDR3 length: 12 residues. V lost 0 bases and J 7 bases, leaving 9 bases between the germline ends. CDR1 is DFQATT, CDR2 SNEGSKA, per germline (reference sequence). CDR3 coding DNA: TGCAGTGCTAGAGATCTCTGGGGTGGCTACACCTTC. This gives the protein CSARDLWGGYTF.

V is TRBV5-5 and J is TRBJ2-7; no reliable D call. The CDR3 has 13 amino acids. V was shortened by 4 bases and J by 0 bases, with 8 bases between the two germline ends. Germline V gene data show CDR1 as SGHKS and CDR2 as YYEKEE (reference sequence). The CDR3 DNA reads TGTGCCAGCAGCCAGAGTATCTCCTACGAGCAGTACTTC. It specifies CASSQSISYEQYF.